This T cell receptor beta chain was recorded in a study of blood T cell repertoires in COVID-19. Study information: Sites in the United States, Italy and Spain provided acute and convalescent COVID-19 samples. The cDNA or gDNA used as material had been derived from T cells, B-cell-depleted T cells, or PBMCs.

In the original workflow: Amplification of reference gene primers provided the estimated nucleated cell counts. The assay was immunoSEQ multiplex PCR, and TCRdb's table has in-frame clones only and misses some. That table supplies the V and J calls and clone size; D and trimming were determined from the DNA. The sample lists 200,000 to 300,000 clones; roughly 85% were seen once. The CDR3 totals 16 residues. The receptor's source is a woman under 30 with acute or convalescent COVID-19. The sequenced material came from peripheral blood. V gene TRBV21-1 combines with J gene TRBJ2-2; the D call TRBD1 from the table was never checked on the DNA. TRBV21-1 is listed as a pseudogene. The CDR3 spells CASSKHRDRHTGELFF. CDR3 coding DNA: TGTGCCAGCAGCAAACACCGGGACAGGCACACCGGGGAGCTGTTTTTT.